This TCR beta chain was obtained from a study of post-analysis software for immune sequencing data. Concerning this clonotype itself: Its antigen remains unidentified.

Regarding the study as a whole: Controls showed lower frequencies than patients for roughly 5 TRBV segments, and TRBV5-6, TRBV5-1 and TRBV20-1 were among these.

Every TCR beta cDNA library bore unique molecular identifiers. TCRdb re-derived calls from the PCR reads in MiXCR, one entry per CDR3 protein. Here the sample spans 750,000 to 900,000 distinct CDR3 sequences, around 42% being singletons. V was trimmed by 5 bases and J by 6 bases, leaving 14 bases between them. Germline V CDR1 and CDR2: SQVTM, ANQGSEA. CDR3 length: 12 residues. The sequence derives from a girl aged 5 to 17 with multiple sclerosis. The specimen sequenced was blood. The chain has TRBV29-1 and TRBJ2-7, with D tentatively TRBD1 (6 bases). In DNA form, the CDR3 reads TGCAGCGTTTCACAGGGCCCAGGCGAGCAGTACTTC. It encodes CSVSQGPGEQYF.